The TCR beta chain under discussion was sequenced for a study of blood T cell repertoires in COVID-19. Per the authors' pipeline: Quantification of nucleated cells was approximated via reference gene primer amplification. Data came from immunoSEQ multiplex PCR; TCRdb stores just in-frame clones and leaves some out. V, J and clone size were drawn from that table, and D and trimming were deduced from the DNA. The profile shows about 140,000 clones, around 84% of them singletons. Unmatched junction bases numbered 10, after V lost 4 bases and J lost 2 bases. The CDR3 runs 16 residues. Germline V lookup: CDR1 SNHLY, CDR2 FYNNEI. This clone was seen only a few times.

The sequence derives from a woman aged 55-70 years with acute or convalescent COVID-19. The chain joins TRBV2 to TRBJ1-1, with 7 bases matching TRBD1. Sequenced material: peripheral blood. The CDR3 sequence: CASSGLRGQPNTEAFF. In nucleotides, the CDR3 is TGTGCCAGCAGTGGATTAAGGGGACAGCCTAACACTGAAGCTTTCTTT.